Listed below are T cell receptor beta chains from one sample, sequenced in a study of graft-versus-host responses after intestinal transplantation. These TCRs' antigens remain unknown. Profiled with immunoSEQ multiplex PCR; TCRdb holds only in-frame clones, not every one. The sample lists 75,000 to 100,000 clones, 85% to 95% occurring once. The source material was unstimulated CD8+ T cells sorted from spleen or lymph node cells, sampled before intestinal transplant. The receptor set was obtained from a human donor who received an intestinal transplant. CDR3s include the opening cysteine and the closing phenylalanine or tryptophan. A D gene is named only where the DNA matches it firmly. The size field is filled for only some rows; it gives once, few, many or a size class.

DNA: TGTGCCAGCAGTTTAGTACAGCACTTCTACGAGCAGTACTTC
CDR3: CASSLVQHFYEQYF
V: TRBV28
J: TRBJ2-7
size: -
D: -
length: 14

DNA: TGCGCCAGCAGCTTGGGGCGGTACACAGATACGCAGTATTTT
CDR3: CASSLGRYTDTQYF
V: TRBV5-1
J: TRBJ2-3
size: -
D: -
length: 14

DNA: TGCAGCGTTAAAACAGGACCCTACGAGCAGTACTTC
CDR3: CSVKTGPYEQYF
V: TRBV29-1
J: TRBJ2-7
size: -
D: -
length: 12

DNA: TGTGCCAGCAGTTTAGCGGGAGGGGCCTACGAGCAGTACTTC
CDR3: CASSLAGGAYEQYF
V: TRBV27
J: TRBJ2-7
size: -
D: TRBD2
length: 14

DNA: TGTGCCAGCAGCTTAGTGCCGGGGGCCTACGAGCAGTACTTC
CDR3: CASSLVPGAYEQYF
V: TRBV7-8
J: TRBJ2-7
size: -
D: -
length: 14

DNA: TGTGCCTGGAGCCCGGGACAGGGGAACTATGGCTACACCTTC
CDR3: CAWSPGQGNYGYTF
V: TRBV30
J: TRBJ1-2
size: -
D: TRBD1
length: 14

DNA: TGCAGCGTTGTTACAGGTGGGGGGGGCTACACCTTC
CDR3: CSVVTGGGGYTF
V: TRBV29-1
J: TRBJ1-2
size: -
D: -
length: 12

DNA: TGCGCCAGCAGCCGGCCGGGAGACTACTCTGGAAACACCATATATTTT
CDR3: CASSRPGDYSGNTIYF
V: TRBV4-1
J: TRBJ1-3
size: -
D: -
length: 16

DNA: TGTGCCAGTAGTATAGGGGCAGGATCCATGAACACTGAAGCTTTCTTT
CDR3: CASSIGAGSMNTEAFF
V: TRBV19
J: TRBJ1-1
size: -
D: -
length: 16

DNA: TGTGCCAGCAGCCCTAGACAGGGGGAGGGTTCACCCCTCCACTTT
CDR3: CASSPRQGEGSPLHF
V: TRBV11-2
J: TRBJ1-6
size: -
D: TRBD1
length: 15

DNA: TGCAGCGTTGAAGATGCAGGGGCAGAGGCTTTCTTT
CDR3: CSVEDAGAEAFF
V: TRBV29-1
J: TRBJ1-1
size: -
D: -
length: 12

DNA: TGCGCCAGCAGCCTAGAGGACAGGGGTAATTCACCCCTCCACTTT
CDR3: CASSLEDRGNSPLHF
V: TRBV4-1
J: TRBJ1-6
size: -
D: TRBD1
length: 15

DNA: TGCGCCAGCAGCCTATCGGGAGACTACGAGCAGTACTTC
CDR3: CASSLSGDYEQYF
V: TRBV4-1
J: TRBJ2-7
size: -
D: -
length: 13

DNA: TGTGCCAGCAGTGAATTGTTACCCCGAGGCGAGACCCAGTACTTC
CDR3: CASSELLPRGETQYF
V: TRBV6-1
J: TRBJ2-5
size: -
D: -
length: 15

DNA: TGCGCCAGCAGCCAAGAGAGGCCGCCGGGACAGGGGTACAATGAGCAGTTCTTC
CDR3: CASSQERPPGQGYNEQFF
V: TRBV4-3
J: TRBJ2-1
size: -
D: TRBD1
length: 18

DNA: TGCGCCAGCAGCTCACCCGGGACAGGGAGTTTGGAAGCTTTCTTT
CDR3: CASSSPGTGSLEAFF
V: TRBV4-3
J: TRBJ1-1
size: -
D: TRBD1
length: 15

DNA: TGTGCCAGCAGCCGAGGGACTAGCGGGGCCAGCGAGACCCAGTACTTC
CDR3: CASSRGTSGASETQYF
V: TRBV7-7
J: TRBJ2-5
size: -
D: TRBD2
length: 16

DNA: TGTGCCATCAGTGGAACTAGCGGAACGGCAGATACGCAGTATTTT
CDR3: CAISGTSGTADTQYF
V: TRBV10-3
J: TRBJ2-3
size: -
D: TRBD2
length: 15

DNA: TGCGCCAGCAGCCAAGATATAGGGGCTGGAAACACCATATATTTT
CDR3: CASSQDIGAGNTIYF
V: TRBV4-3
J: TRBJ1-3
size: -
D: -
length: 15

DNA: TGTGCCAGCAGCCGACTAGCGGGGACTTACAATGAGCAGTTCTTC
CDR3: CASSRLAGTYNEQFF
V: TRBV4-2
J: TRBJ2-1
size: -
D: TRBD2
length: 15

DNA: TGTGCCAGCAGCGAAACCACTACTTGGCCCGGGGAGCTGTTTTTT
CDR3: CASSETTTWPGELFF
V: TRBV2
J: TRBJ2-2
size: -
D: -
length: 15

DNA: TGCGCCAGCAGAACCGGGACAGGGTTCCCTGGGGCCAACGTCCTGACTTTC
CDR3: CASRTGTGFPGANVLTF
V: TRBV5-1
J: TRBJ2-6
size: -
D: TRBD1
length: 17

DNA: TGTGCCAGCAGCGAGAGCGGGGGCCCCTACAATGAGCAGTTCTTC
CDR3: CASSESGGPYNEQFF
V: TRBV6-1
J: TRBJ2-1
size: -
D: TRBD2
length: 15

DNA: TGCGCCAGCAGTGAAGGGCCTAGGGCTAGCGCTCACAATGAGCAGTTCTTC
CDR3: CASSEGPRASAHNEQFF
V: TRBV10-2
J: TRBJ2-1
size: once
D: -
length: 17

DNA: TGTGCCAGCAGCACAACTAGTTTTACAGATACGCAGTATTTT
CDR3: CASSTTSFTDTQYF
V: TRBV6-1
J: TRBJ2-3
size: -
D: -
length: 14

DNA: TGCGCCAGCAGTCAATTGTTGTCGGGGGGGGACTATGGCTACACCTTC
CDR3: CASSQLLSGGDYGYTF
V: TRBV23-1
J: TRBJ1-2
size: -
D: -
length: 16

DNA: TGTGCCAGCAGCGTAGAGGATCTAGCGGGAGGCCCAACCTACGAGCAGTACTTC
CDR3: CASSVEDLAGGPTYEQYF
V: TRBV9
J: TRBJ2-7
size: -
D: TRBD2
length: 18

DNA: TGTGCCAGCAGTGAATTAGGGGGGGGCGGAGAGACCCAGTACTTC
CDR3: CASSELGGGGETQYF
V: TRBV6-1
J: TRBJ2-5
size: -
D: -
length: 15

DNA: TGTGCCAGCAGTGTCCAACTTGGGCGGGAGTCTAGCACAGATACGCAGTATTTT
CDR3: CASSVQLGRESSTDTQYF
V: TRBV6-1
J: TRBJ2-3
size: -
D: TRBD2
length: 18

DNA: TGTGCCAGCAGCTTATTCGGGACAGAGCTCACCGGGGAGCTGTTTTTT
CDR3: CASSLFGTELTGELFF
V: TRBV11-2
J: TRBJ2-2
size: -
D: TRBD1
length: 16

DNA: TGTGCCAGCAGCCTGAGACAGGGACCTTTCTACGAGCAGTACTTC
CDR3: CASSLRQGPFYEQYF
V: TRBV7-8
J: TRBJ2-7
size: -
D: TRBD1
length: 15

DNA: TGCGCCAGCAGCGCGGGACTAACGAATGAGCAGTTCTTC
CDR3: CASSAGLTNEQFF
V: TRBV5-1
J: TRBJ2-1
size: -
D: TRBD2
length: 13

DNA: TGCAGCGTTTCGTCCACAAGTCCTCCTGGGGCCAACGTCCTGACTTTC
CDR3: CSVSSTSPPGANVLTF
V: TRBV29-1
J: TRBJ2-6
size: -
D: -
length: 16

DNA: TGTGCCAGCAGCGAGACAGGGGGCGCATCGGTCGACGAGCAGTACTTC
CDR3: CASSETGGASVDEQYF
V: TRBV9
J: TRBJ2-7
size: -
D: TRBD1
length: 16

DNA: TGTGCCAGCAGCGACAGGGGGAGCTCCTACAATGAGCAGTTCTTC
CDR3: CASSDRGSSYNEQFF
V: TRBV14
J: TRBJ2-1
size: -
D: TRBD1
length: 15

DNA: TGTGCCAGCGAGCGGGGGGGTCCCACAGATACGCAGTATTTT
CDR3: CASERGGPTDTQYF
V: TRBV7-2
J: TRBJ2-3
size: once
D: TRBD2
length: 14

DNA: TGTGCCAGTAGTATAATCTCCCCCGGGACACCTGACTATGGCTACACCTTC
CDR3: CASSIISPGTPDYGYTF
V: TRBV19
J: TRBJ1-2
size: -
D: -
length: 17

DNA: TGTGCCTGGAGTCCCCCCCTAGCGGGGGGATACAATGAGCAGTTCTTC
CDR3: CAWSPPLAGGYNEQFF
V: TRBV30
J: TRBJ2-1
size: -
D: TRBD2
length: 16

DNA: TGCGCCAGCAGTGGGGAGACAGGGGGACTCTCCGCCGGGGAGCTGTTTTTT
CDR3: CASSGETGGLSAGELFF
V: TRBV10-2
J: TRBJ2-2
size: -
D: TRBD1
length: 17

DNA: TGTGCCAGCAGTTCAGGGGCCTTTTACAATGAGCAGTTCTTC
CDR3: CASSSGAFYNEQFF
V: TRBV2
J: TRBJ2-1
size: -
D: -
length: 14

DNA: TGTGCCAGCAGCGTACGGGATAGCGGGAGTGTGTTGAACACCGGGGAGCTGTTTTTT
CDR3: CASSVRDSGSVLNTGELFF
V: TRBV9
J: TRBJ2-2
size: -
D: TRBD2
length: 19